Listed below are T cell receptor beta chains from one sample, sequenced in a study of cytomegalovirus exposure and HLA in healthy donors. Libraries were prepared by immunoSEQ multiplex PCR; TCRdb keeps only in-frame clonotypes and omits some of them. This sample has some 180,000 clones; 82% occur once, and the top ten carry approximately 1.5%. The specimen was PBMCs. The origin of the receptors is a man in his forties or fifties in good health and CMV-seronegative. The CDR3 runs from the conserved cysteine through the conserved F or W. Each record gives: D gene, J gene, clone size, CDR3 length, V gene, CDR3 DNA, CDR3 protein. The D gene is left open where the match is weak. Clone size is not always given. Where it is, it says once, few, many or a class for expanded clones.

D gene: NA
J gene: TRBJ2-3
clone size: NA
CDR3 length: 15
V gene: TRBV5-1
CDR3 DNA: TGCGCCAGCAGCTTCTTCGGGAGAGGATCCGATACGCAGTATTTT
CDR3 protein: CASSFFGRGSDTQYF

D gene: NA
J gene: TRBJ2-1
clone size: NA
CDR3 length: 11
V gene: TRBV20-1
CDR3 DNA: TGCAGTGCTAGCGACAACTATGAGCAGTTCTTC
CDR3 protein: CSASDNYEQFF

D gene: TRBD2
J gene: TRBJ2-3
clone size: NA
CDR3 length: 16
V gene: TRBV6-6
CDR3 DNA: TGTGCCAGCAGGACCTTTAGCGGGAGAAGAACAGATACGCAGTATTTT
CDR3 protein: CASRTFSGRRTDTQYF

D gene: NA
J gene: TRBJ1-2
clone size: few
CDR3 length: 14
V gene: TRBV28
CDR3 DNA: TGTGCCAGCAGCCCACCCATTAGGGGGTATGGCTACACCTTC
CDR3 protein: CASSPPIRGYGYTF

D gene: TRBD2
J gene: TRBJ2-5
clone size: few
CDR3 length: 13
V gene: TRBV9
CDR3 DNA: TGTGCCAGCAGCGTAGCGGGGGGGGAGACCCAGTACTTC
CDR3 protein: CASSVAGGETQYF

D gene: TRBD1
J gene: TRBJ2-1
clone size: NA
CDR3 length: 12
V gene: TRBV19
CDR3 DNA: TGTGCCAGTCGTGACAGGGGGAATGAGCAGTTCTTC
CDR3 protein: CASRDRGNEQFF

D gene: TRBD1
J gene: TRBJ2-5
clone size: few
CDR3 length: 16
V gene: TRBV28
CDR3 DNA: TGTGCCAGCAGTTTTATCCCAGGGGGCCGACAGGAGGCCCAGTACTTC
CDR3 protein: CASSFIPGGRQEAQYF

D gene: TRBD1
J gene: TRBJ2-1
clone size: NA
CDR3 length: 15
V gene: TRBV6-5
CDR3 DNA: TGTGCCAGCAGTTACCGGGACAGGACCTACAATGAGCAGTTCTTC
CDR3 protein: CASSYRDRTYNEQFF

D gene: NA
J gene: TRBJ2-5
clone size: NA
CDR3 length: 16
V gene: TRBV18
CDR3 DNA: TGTGCCAGCTCACCCCCTCCCGTTGGAGGGGCAGAGACCCAGTACTTC
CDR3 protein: CASSPPPVGGAETQYF

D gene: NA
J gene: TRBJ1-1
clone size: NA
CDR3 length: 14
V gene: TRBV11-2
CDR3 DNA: TGTGCCAGCAGCCCGTACAGGGCAAGCACTGAAGCTTTCTTT
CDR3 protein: CASSPYRASTEAFF

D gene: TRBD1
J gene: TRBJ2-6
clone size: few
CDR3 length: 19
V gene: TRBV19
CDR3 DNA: TGTGCCAGTAGCCTAAGGTCGGGACAGGGACTCTCTGGGGCCAACGTCCTGACTTTC
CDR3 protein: CASSLRSGQGLSGANVLTF

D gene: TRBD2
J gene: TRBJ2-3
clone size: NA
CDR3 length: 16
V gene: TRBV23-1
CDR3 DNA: TGCGCCAGCAGTCAGCCCCGCGGGGGGTGCACAGATACGCAGTATTTT
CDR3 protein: CASSQPRGGCTDTQYF

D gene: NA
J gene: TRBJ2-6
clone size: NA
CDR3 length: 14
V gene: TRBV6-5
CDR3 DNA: TGTGCCAGCAGTAGCGTGTCTGGGGCCAACGTCCTGACTTTC
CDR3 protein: CASSSVSGANVLTF

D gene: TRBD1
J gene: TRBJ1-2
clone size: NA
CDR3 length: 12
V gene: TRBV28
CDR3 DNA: TGTGCCAGCGGACAGGGGGCGCTTGGCTACACCTTC
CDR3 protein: CASGQGALGYTF

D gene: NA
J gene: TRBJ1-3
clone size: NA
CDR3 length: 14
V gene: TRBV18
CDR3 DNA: TGTGCCAGCTCACCAGGGACTGATGGAAACACCATATATTTT
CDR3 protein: CASSPGTDGNTIYF

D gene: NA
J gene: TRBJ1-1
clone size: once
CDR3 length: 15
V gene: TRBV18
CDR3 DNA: TGTGCCAGCTCACCCTCGATCCCAGAGGGCACTGAAGCTTTCTTT
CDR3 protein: CASSPSIPEGTEAFF

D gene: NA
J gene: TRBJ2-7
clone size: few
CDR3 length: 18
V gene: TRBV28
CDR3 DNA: TGTGCCAGCAGTACCCGATACGGACTGACCACTCTTGCCTACGAGCAGTACTTC
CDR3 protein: CASSTRYGLTTLAYEQYF

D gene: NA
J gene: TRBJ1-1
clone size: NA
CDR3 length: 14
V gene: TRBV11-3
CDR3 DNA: TGTGCCAGCAGCTTAGATGCGGGGGCCACTGAAGCTTTCTTT
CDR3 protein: CASSLDAGATEAFF

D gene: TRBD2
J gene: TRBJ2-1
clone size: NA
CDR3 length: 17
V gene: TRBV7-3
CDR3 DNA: TGTGCCAGCAGCTTAATAGCGGGGGGAGGGCCCTACAATGAGCAGTTCTTC
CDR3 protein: CASSLIAGGGPYNEQFF

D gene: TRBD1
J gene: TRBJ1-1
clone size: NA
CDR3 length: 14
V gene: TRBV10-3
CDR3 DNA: TGTGCCAGCAGACAGGGGAGTATTGACACTGAAGCTTTCTTT
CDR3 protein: CASRQGSIDTEAFF